This TCR beta chain was sequenced in a study of T cells in Graves' hyperthyroidism and ophthalmopathy. This CDR3 is built from 13 residues. Germline loops: CDR1 SGHKS, CDR2 YYEKEE (reference sequence). Trimming stripped 2 bases from V and 7 bases from J, with 12 bases between. This clonotype was recorded a few times. Researchers took RNA transcripts and amplified the TCR beta CDR3 regions from them. A set of HTBI primers served as the primers for a first-round RT-PCR of the TCR CDR3. TCRdb recomputed calls from the multiplex PCR reads with MiXCR, one row per CDR3 protein. The table includes about 410,000 distinct CDR3 sequences, roughly 15% detected once. In making diagnoses, clinical symptoms, serum thyroxine and TRAb, thyroid ultrasound and orbital computed tomography were all used.

J is TRBJ1-1 and V is TRBV5-5; TRBD1 might be the D (6 bases). Sequenced: blood. This TCR derives from a woman under 40 with Graves' ophthalmopathy. DNA of the CDR3: TGTGCCAGCAGCTTCTTGGGGGCCAGTGAAGCTTTCTTT. It specifies CASSFLGASEAFF.